Reported below is one TCR beta chain. The antigen is unknown. Trimming took 2 bases from V and 0 from J, leaving 9 bases between them. The CDR3 has 15 amino acids. CDR1 is SGHTS and CDR2 is YDEGEE in the germline V gene. This entry belongs to a study of shared clonotypes between healthy human individuals. In the original processing: Owing to the provision of junction-only sequences devoid of quality scores by immunoSEQ, filtering differed. Some clones are missing from TCRdb's copy, which holds only in-frame ones; the method was immunoSEQ multiplex PCR. The V and J calls and the clone size are those of that table, but D and trimming were determined from the DNA. The sample has some 100,000 clones, over 65% seen once. The study's findings and limits: Non-shared clonotypes had lower generation probabilities than clonotypes shared by all four sorted-subset donors. A handful of donors had 4% to 5% of their naive CD4 clonotypes in common.

Sequencing was carried out using memory CD8+ T cells sorted from blood. The subset here: CD45RO+ cells pooled with CCR7-negative TemRA cells. The chain combines TRBV5-8 with TRBJ1-5; D ambiguous. This TCR was recovered from a woman in her twenties or thirties in good health. CDR3 region: CASSFGRFSNQPQHF. CDR3 coding DNA: TGTGCCAGCAGCTTCGGACGGTTTAGCAATCAGCCCCAGCATTTT.